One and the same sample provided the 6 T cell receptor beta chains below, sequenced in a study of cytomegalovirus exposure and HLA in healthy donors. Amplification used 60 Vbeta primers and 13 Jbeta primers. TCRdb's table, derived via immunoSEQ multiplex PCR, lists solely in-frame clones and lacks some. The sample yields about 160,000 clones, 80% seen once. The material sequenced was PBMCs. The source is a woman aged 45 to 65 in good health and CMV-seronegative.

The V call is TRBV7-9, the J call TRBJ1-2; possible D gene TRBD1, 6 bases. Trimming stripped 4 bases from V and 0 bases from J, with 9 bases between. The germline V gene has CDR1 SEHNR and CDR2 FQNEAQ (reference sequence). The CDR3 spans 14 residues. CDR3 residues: CASSWGQANYGYTF. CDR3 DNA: TGTGCCAGCAGCTGGGGACAAGCTAACTATGGCTACACCTTC.

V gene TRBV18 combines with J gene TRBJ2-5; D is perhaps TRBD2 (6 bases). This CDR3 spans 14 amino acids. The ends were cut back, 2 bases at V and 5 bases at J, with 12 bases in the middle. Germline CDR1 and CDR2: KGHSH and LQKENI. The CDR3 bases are TGTGCCAGCTCACCAGGAGGGGCGCTTGAGACCCAGTACTTC. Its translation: CASSPGGALETQYF.

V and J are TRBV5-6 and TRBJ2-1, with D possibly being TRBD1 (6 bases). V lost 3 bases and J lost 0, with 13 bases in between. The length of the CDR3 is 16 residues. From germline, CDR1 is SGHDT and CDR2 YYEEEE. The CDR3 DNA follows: TGTGCCAGCAGCTACGCCGGACAGAGCTCCTACAATGAGCAGTTCTTC. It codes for CASSYAGQSSYNEQFF. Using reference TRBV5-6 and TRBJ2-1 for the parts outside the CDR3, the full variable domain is DAGVTQSPTHLIKTRGQQVTLRCSPKSGHDTVSWYQQALGQGPQFIFQYYEEEERQRGNFPDRFSGHQFPNYSSELNVNALLLGDSALYLCASSYAGQSSYNEQFFGPGTRLTVL.

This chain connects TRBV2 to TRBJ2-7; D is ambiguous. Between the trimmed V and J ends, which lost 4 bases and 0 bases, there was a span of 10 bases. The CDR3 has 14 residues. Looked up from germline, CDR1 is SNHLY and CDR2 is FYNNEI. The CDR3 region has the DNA TGTGCCAGCAGTGCGTTTGTCAGCTCCTACGAGCAGTACTTC. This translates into CASSAFVSSYEQYF.

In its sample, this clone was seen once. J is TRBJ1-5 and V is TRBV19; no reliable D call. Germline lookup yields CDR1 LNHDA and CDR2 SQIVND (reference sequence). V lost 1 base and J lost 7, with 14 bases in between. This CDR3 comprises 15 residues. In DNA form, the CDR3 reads TGTGCCAGTAGTATAGGTGCGGTACCAAGGCAGCCCCAGCATTTT. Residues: CASSIGAVPRQPQHF.

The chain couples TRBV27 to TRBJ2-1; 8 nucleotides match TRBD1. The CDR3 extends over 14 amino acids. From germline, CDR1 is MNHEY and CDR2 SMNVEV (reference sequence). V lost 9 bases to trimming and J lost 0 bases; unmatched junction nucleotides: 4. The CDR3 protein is CASRTGSSYNEQFF. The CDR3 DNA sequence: TGTGCCAGTCGGACAGGGAGCTCCTACAATGAGCAGTTCTTC.